Below are 21 T cell receptor beta chains sequenced from a single sample in a study of blood T cell repertoires in COVID-19. Clones were read by immunoSEQ multiplex PCR, and TCRdb kept only the in-frame ones, dropping some. The table has 120,000 to 150,000 clones, around 87% seen once. What was sequenced was peripheral blood. The origin of the receptors is a man aged 80 or over with acute or convalescent COVID-19.

The chain has TRBV6-5 and TRBJ2-1; D is undetermined. The CDR3 covers 14 residues. Trimming cost V 7 bases and J 8 bases, with 18 bases left between them. Germline V CDR1 and CDR2: MNHEY, SVGAGI. The CDR3 region has the DNA TGTGCCAGCACCCCTAGGATAGAGTCGGATGAGCAGTTCTTC. Translation gives CASTPRIESDEQFF.

This clone has just one count. V usage is TRBV5-4 and J usage is TRBJ1-5; D call uncertain. Trimming cost V 3 bases and J 0 bases, with 7 bases left between them. The germline V gene has CDR1 SGHNT and CDR2 YYREEE (reference sequence). The CDR3 loop spans 14 amino acids. Written as DNA, the CDR3 is TGTGCCAGCAGCTGGGCGGGTAGCAATCAGCCCCAGCATTTT. As protein: CASSWAGSNQPQHF. The whole variable domain, filled in from reference TRBV5-4 and TRBJ1-5, reads ETGVTQSPTHLIKTRGQQVTLRCSSQSGHNTVSWYQQALGQGPQFIFQYYREEENGRGNFPPRFSGLQFPNYSSELNVNALELDDSALYLCASSWAGSNQPQHFGDGTRLSIL.

The rearrangement joins TRBV5-1 to TRBJ1-6; D may be TRBD1 (5 bases). The germline gives CDR1 SGHRS, CDR2 YFSETQ. The CDR3 contains 18 residues. Between the trimmed V and J ends, which lost 0 bases and 0 bases, there was a span of 13 bases. This CDR3 is CASSLAPRESSYNSPLHF. The CDR3 DNA sequence: TGCGCCAGCAGCTTGGCCCCCAGGGAAAGCTCCTATAATTCACCCCTCCACTTT.

This sequence joins TRBV27 and TRBJ2-3; D is perhaps TRBD1 (5 bases). CDR3 length: 15 residues. V dropped 5 bases and J dropped 2 bases, with 14 bases sitting between them. Germline V CDR1 and CDR2: MNHEY, SMNVEV (reference sequence). CDR3 DNA: TGTGCCAGCAGTCAGGGTATCCTCCCCACAGATACGCAGTATTTT. Encoded protein: CASSQGILPTDTQYF.

This chain uses TRBV6-1 with TRBJ1-6; perhaps TRBD1 as D (5 bases). The germline V gene has CDR1 MNHNS and CDR2 SASEGT. The length of the CDR3 is 15 residues. Trimming took 1 base from V and 10 from J, leaving 14 bases between them. CDR3 amino acids: CASSEGPRVWSPLHF. The CDR3 DNA is TGTGCCAGCAGTGAAGGTCCCAGGGTTTGGTCACCCCTCCACTTT.

The rearrangement uses TRBV21-1 and TRBJ2-5; TRBD1 was called by the table and not checked on the DNA. TRBV21-1 counts as a pseudogene. The CDR3 totals 15 residues. The CDR3 bases are TGTGCCAGCACCCGGCGGACAGGCGTTCAAGAGACCCAGTACTTC. Translated: CASTRRTGVQETQYF.

This clone occurred once. The chain has TRBV28 and TRBJ2-1; weak D call: TRBD1 (6 bases). Germline V gene data show CDR1 as MDHEN and CDR2 as SYDVKM. The CDR3 has 13 amino acids. Trimming left V 6 bases short and J 6 bases short, with 12 bases between. CDR3 sequence: CASRGQRVNEQFF. As DNA, the CDR3 is TGTGCCAGCAGAGGACAGAGGGTCAATGAGCAGTTCTTC.

The chain joins TRBV3-1 (or the pseudogene TRBV3-2) to TRBJ2-7; 8 nucleotides agree with TRBD1. Germline V lookup: CDR1 LGHDT, CDR2 YNNKEL (reference sequence). Losses at the gene ends were 1 base for V and 2 bases for J; bases not matched to a gene: 1. The CDR3 covers 14 residues. CDR3 residues: CASSQGDRTYEQYF. The CDR3 DNA sequence: TGTGCCAGCAGCCAAGGGGACAGGACCTACGAGCAGTACTTC.

This sequence joins TRBV2 and TRBJ1-6; 7 nucleotides agree with TRBD1. V dropped 9 bases and J dropped 7; count of bases not matched to a gene: 6. CDR1 and CDR2 from the germline V gene are SNHLY and FYNNEI. The CDR3 covers 13 residues. The CDR3, as DNA: TGTGCCAGTGGGACAGCCCAAAATTCACCCCTCCACTTT. It encodes CASGTAQNSPLHF.

V and J are TRBV28 and TRBJ1-2, with 12 bases that match TRBD1. Germline V gene sequence: CDR1 MDHEN, CDR2 SYDVKM. Trimming at V came to 4 bases and at J to 4 bases, leaving 1 base not matched to a gene. CDR3 size: 14 residues. CDR3 residues: CASSWDRGLYGYTF. The CDR3 DNA reads TGTGCCAGCAGTTGGGACAGGGGGCTCTATGGCTACACCTTC.

The V gene is TRBV2, the J gene TRBJ2-5; 10 bases match TRBD1. V dropped 4 bases and J dropped 3; count of bases not matched to a gene: 11. This CDR3 contains 17 residues. The germline gives CDR1 SNHLY, CDR2 FYNNEI. The CDR3 sequence: CASSVERETGGEETQYF. The CDR3 DNA reads as TGTGCCAGCAGTGTAGAGAGGGAGACAGGGGGCGAAGAGACCCAGTACTTC.

The genes are TRBV5-1 and TRBJ1-4; possibly TRBD1 for D (6 bases). From germline, CDR1 is SGHRS and CDR2 YFSETQ. The V end was cut by 5 bases, the J end by 3 bases, with 11 bases between. This CDR3 is built from 14 residues. The CDR3 protein is CASSPGQPNEKLFF. The CDR3 region has the DNA TGCGCCAGCAGTCCCGGACAGCCTAATGAAAAACTGTTTTTT.

Here the CDR3 DNA reads TGCGCCAGCAGCAGGGGACTAGCAAGAGATACGCAGTATTTT. This encodes CASSRGLARDTQYF. This chain uses TRBV5-1 with TRBJ2-3, with TRBD2 matching 9 bases. The CDR3 extends over 14 amino acids. CDR1 SGHRS and CDR2 YFSETQ come from the germline V gene. V shed 4 bases and J 5 bases; nucleotides not matched to a gene: 5.

The CDR3 DNA sequence: TGCGCCAGCAGCCAAGACTGGGCAGGCCCTAGCAATCAGCCCCAGCATTTT. Protein: CASSQDWAGPSNQPQHF. This chain uses TRBV4-1 with TRBJ1-5, with D unclear. Germline loops: CDR1 MGHRA, CDR2 YSYEKL. With 0 bases removed from V and 0 bases from J, the gap between germline ends came to 12 bases. This CDR3 spans 17 amino acids.

This chain connects TRBV5-6 to TRBJ2-3, with a weak D call TRBD1 (7 bases). CDR3 length: 15 residues. Germline V CDR1 and CDR2: SGHDT, YYEEEE. Between the trimmed V and J ends, which lost 4 bases and 4 bases, there was a span of 16 bases. Written as DNA, the CDR3 is TGTGCCAGCAGCCCGGCCACAGGGGAGGCAGATACGCAGTATTTT. Translating it yields CASSPATGEADTQYF.

The rearrangement joins TRBV6-5 to TRBJ1-5; D is unresolved. The ends were cut back, 11 bases at V and 0 bases at J, with 11 bases in the middle. The CDR3 contains 13 residues. Germline V gives CDR1 MNHEY, CDR2 SVGAGI. CDR3 in amino acids: CAGSENSNQPQHF. Here the CDR3 DNA reads TGTGCCGGATCGGAGAATAGCAATCAGCCCCAGCATTTT.

This clone has a count of ten or more. This sequence joins TRBV28 and TRBJ2-5; possible D gene TRBD2, 6 bases. V was trimmed by 5 bases and J by 5 bases, leaving 12 bases between them. The germline CDR1 and CDR2 sequences are MDHEN and SYDVKM. The CDR3 contains 13 residues. The CDR3 sequence: CASSPSGGETQYF. The DNA of the CDR3 is TGTGCCAGCAGTCCATCTGGGGGGGAGACCCAGTACTTC. The full variable domain, rest sourced from reference TRBV28 and TRBJ2-5, is DVKVTQSSRYLVKRTGEKVFLECVQDMDHENMFWYRQDPGLGLRLIYFSYDVKMKEKGDIPEGYSVSREKKERFSLILESASTNQTSMYLCASSPSGGETQYFGPGTRLLVL.

The chain recombines TRBV7-2 with TRBJ1-5; 8 bases align to TRBD1. The CDR3 is 15 amino acids. In germline, CDR1 is SGHTA, CDR2 FQGNSA. J lost 4 bases, V lost 1 base, and 3 bases had no gene match. The CDR3 bases are TGTGCCAGCAGCTTAGATTACAGGGGGAATCAGCCCCAGCATTTT. It codes for CASSLDYRGNQPQHF.

The rearrangement joins TRBV6-5 to TRBJ2-5; 13 bases align to TRBD2. Trimming took 6 bases from V and 4 from J; bases not matched to a gene: 2. Germline loops: CDR1 MNHEY, CDR2 SVGAGI. The CDR3 has 14 amino acids. DNA for the CDR3: TGTGCCAGCAGAGGACTAGCGGGAGTAGAGACCCAGTACTTC. It translates to CASRGLAGVETQYF.

This chain links TRBV7-3 with TRBJ2-1; TRBD1 matches at 9 bases. V lost 5 bases to trimming and J lost 9 bases; unmatched junction nucleotides: 8. CDR1 and CDR2 from the germline V gene are SGHTA and FQGTGA. The CDR3 is 14 amino acids. Here the CDR3 reads CASSARDRAGEQFF. The CDR3 bases are TGTGCCAGCAGCGCCCGGGACAGGGCCGGTGAGCAGTTCTTC. The full variable domain, its missing parts supplied by reference TRBV7-3 and TRBJ2-1, is GAGVSQTPSNKVTEKGKYVELRCDPISGHTALYWYRQSLGQGPEFLIYFQGTGAADDSGLPNDRFFAVRPEGSVSTLKIQRTERGDSAVYLCASSARDRAGEQFFGPGTRLTVL.

The CDR3 DNA follows: TGCAGCGTTTATCTTGGACAGGGGTTGAAGTATGGCTACACCTTC. It encodes CSVYLGQGLKYGYTF. V is TRBV29-1 and J is TRBJ1-2, with 9 bases fitting TRBD1. CDR1 and CDR2 from the germline V gene are SQVTM and ANQGSEA. CDR3 length equals 15 residues. The junction had 12 bases not matched to a gene; V was cut back by 5 bases and J by 5 bases. Drawing the rest from reference TRBV29-1 and TRBJ1-2, the complete variable domain is SAVISQKPSRDICQRGTSLTIQCQVDSQVTMMFWYRQQPGQSLTLIATANQGSEATYESGFVIDKFPISRPNLTFSTLTVSNMSPEDSSIYLCSVYLGQGLKYGYTFGSGTRLTVV.